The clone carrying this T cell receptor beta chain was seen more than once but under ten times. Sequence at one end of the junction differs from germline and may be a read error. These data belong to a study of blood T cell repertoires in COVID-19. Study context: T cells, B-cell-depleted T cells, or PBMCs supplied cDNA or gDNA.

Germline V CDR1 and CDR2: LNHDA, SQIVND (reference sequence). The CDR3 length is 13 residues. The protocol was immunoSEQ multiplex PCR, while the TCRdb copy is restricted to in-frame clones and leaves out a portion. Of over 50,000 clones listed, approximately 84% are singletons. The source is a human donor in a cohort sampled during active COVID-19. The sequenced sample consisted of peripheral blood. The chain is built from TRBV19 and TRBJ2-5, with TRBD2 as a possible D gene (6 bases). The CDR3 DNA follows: TGTGCCAGTAGTATCGGACTACAAGGGACCCAGTACTTC. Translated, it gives CASSIGLQGTQYF.